The 3 T cell receptor beta chains listed next were all sequenced from one sample in a study of cytomegalovirus exposure and HLA in healthy donors. Primers included in the PCR were 60 Vbeta and 13 Jbeta primers. The assay was immunoSEQ multiplex PCR, and TCRdb's table has in-frame clones only and misses some. The table has some 170,000 clones, approximately 80% seen once. The sample was PBMCs. These receptors all stem from a man aged 25-45 years in good health and CMV-seropositive.

The V gene is TRBV5-6, the J gene TRBJ2-7; 8 bases fit TRBD1. The CDR3 is made up of 15 amino acids. Germline trimming cut 4 bases from V and 4 bases from J; bases unmatched to any gene: 10. CDR1 SGHDT and CDR2 YYEEEE come from the germline V gene. CDR3 residues: CASSPIDRGEYEQYF. CDR3 DNA: TGTGCCAGCAGCCCCATTGACAGGGGAGAATACGAGCAGTACTTC.

The genes are TRBV28 and TRBJ1-2; D may be TRBD1 (6 bases). CDR1 is MDHEN and CDR2 is SYDVKM in the germline V gene. The V end lost 8 bases, the J end lost 4 bases, and 23 bases lay between the germline ends. The CDR3 is made up of 16 amino acids. CDR3 DNA: TGTGCCAGCCTCGTCCCTGGGGGCGAAACGGGCTATGGCTACACCTTC. The encoded protein is CASLVPGGETGYGYTF.

The V and J genes are TRBV10-3 and TRBJ1-6; D uncertain. Germline V lookup: CDR1 ENHRY, CDR2 SYGVKD. The CDR3 spans 15 residues. The V end lost 0 bases, the J end lost 8 bases, and 11 bases lay between the germline ends. CDR3 coding DNA: TGTGCCATCAGTGAGTCTCTAGCTAGGGATTCACCCCTCCACTTT. Translated: CAISESLARDSPLHF.